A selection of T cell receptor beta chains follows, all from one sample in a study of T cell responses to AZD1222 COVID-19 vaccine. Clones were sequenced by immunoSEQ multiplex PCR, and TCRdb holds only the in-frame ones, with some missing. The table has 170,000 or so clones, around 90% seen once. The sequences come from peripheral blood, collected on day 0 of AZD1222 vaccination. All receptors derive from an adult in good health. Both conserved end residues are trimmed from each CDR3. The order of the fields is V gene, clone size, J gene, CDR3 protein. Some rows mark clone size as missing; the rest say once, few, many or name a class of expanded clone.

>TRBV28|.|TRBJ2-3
ASSSPQGAGTDTQY
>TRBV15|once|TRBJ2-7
ATSRVRGTAYEQY
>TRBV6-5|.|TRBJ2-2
ASSNWDRVTGELF
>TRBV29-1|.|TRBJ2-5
SVRGAETQY
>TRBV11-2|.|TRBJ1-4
ASSPVATGWSNEKLF
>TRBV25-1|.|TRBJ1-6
ASSDRVTGGNSPLH
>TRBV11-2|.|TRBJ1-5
ASSFSAGPQPQH
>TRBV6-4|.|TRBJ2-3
ASSARGGGTDTQY
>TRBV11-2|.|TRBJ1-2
ASSLGVSQFNYGYT
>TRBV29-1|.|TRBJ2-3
SVVLISTDTQY
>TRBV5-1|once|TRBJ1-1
ASSLQGSTGGTEAF
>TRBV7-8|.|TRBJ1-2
ASSPIPDRFTSGYT
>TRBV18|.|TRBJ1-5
ASSPQSAVGNQPQH
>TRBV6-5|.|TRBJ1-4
ASWLYGEKLF
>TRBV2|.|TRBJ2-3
ASSAAAGTSGTDTQY
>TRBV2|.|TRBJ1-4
ASSWDRSNEKLF
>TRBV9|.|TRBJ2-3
ASSAGTSGIYTDTQY